The rows below give T cell receptor beta chains drawn from one sample of a study of cytomegalovirus exposure and HLA in healthy donors. Repertoires were generated with immunoSEQ multiplex PCR, while TCRdb's copy carries only in-frame clones and drops some. Found here are under 95,000 clones, approximately 91% of them singletons; the top ten hold roughly 2.1%. Sequencing was done on a sample of PBMCs. The receptors stem from a man aged 25-40 years in good health and CMV-seronegative. The CDR3 runs from the conserved cysteine through the conserved F or W. A D gene is named only where the DNA matches it firmly. The size entry is marked missing in some rows and otherwise reads once, few, many or a size class.

DNA: TGTGCCAGCTCAGCAACTCCCGGGACAGAAGGGGAAAAACTGTTTTTT
CDR3: CASSATPGTEGEKLFF
size: -
D: TRBD1
J: TRBJ1-4
V: TRBV18

DNA: TGTGCCAGCAGCTTAGGGCCGTCGGGAAACACCATATATTTT
CDR3: CASSLGPSGNTIYF
size: -
D: -
J: TRBJ1-3
V: TRBV7-9

DNA: TGTGCCAGCAGTCCCGGTCTAAATGAGCAGTTCTTC
CDR3: CASSPGLNEQFF
size: -
D: -
J: TRBJ2-1
V: TRBV27

DNA: TGCGCCAGCAGTGTGGGCAGGCGCACCGGGGAGCTGTTTTTT
CDR3: CASSVGRRTGELFF
size: -
D: -
J: TRBJ2-2
V: TRBV10-1

DNA: TGTGCCAGCAGTCGCCCCCAGGAGACCCAGTACTTC
CDR3: CASSRPQETQYF
size: -
D: -
J: TRBJ2-5
V: TRBV27

DNA: TGTGCCAGCAGTCCGGGAACGAACACCGGGGAGCTGTTTTTT
CDR3: CASSPGTNTGELFF
size: -
D: -
J: TRBJ2-2
V: TRBV28

DNA: TGTGCCAGCAGTCGGGACAGCGGTTTTGACGAGCAGTACTTC
CDR3: CASSRDSGFDEQYF
size: -
D: TRBD1
J: TRBJ2-7
V: TRBV5-4

DNA: TGTGCCAGCAGTGTAAGCTCGAACACTGAAGCTTTCTTT
CDR3: CASSVSSNTEAFF
size: -
D: -
J: TRBJ1-1
V: TRBV2

DNA: TGTGCCAGCAGTGGAACTCGGGACAGGGGGCTGGATTCACCCCTCCACTTT
CDR3: CASSGTRDRGLDSPLHF
size: -
D: TRBD1
J: TRBJ1-6
V: TRBV6-1

DNA: TGCAGCGTTGTAGAGACAGGGGTTTTCGGTAGGGAGTTCTTC
CDR3: CSVVETGVFGREFF
size: -
D: TRBD1
J: TRBJ2-1
V: TRBV29-1

DNA: TGTGCCAGCAGTCGAAGACTAGCGGGGGGGCGGGCAGTGGCCAAAAACATTCAGTACTTC
CDR3: CASSRRLAGGRAVAKNIQYF
size: -
D: TRBD2
J: TRBJ2-4
V: TRBV27

DNA: TGCGCCAGCAGCCTGAACAGGCTTAGCTCCTACGAGCAGTACTTC
CDR3: CASSLNRLSSYEQYF
size: -
D: -
J: TRBJ2-7
V: TRBV5-1

DNA: TGCGCCAGCAGTGAGTCCGGGGGACCCCCCTACAATGAGCAGTTCTTC
CDR3: CASSESGGPPYNEQFF
size: few
D: -
J: TRBJ2-1
V: TRBV10-2

DNA: TGTGCCAGCAGCTTCCGGGACTCGAGGCGGTACGAGCAGTACTTC
CDR3: CASSFRDSRRYEQYF
size: few
D: -
J: TRBJ2-7
V: TRBV7-2

DNA: TGTGCCAGCAGTCTCTCCCGGGACAGGGTCTACGAGCAGTACTTC
CDR3: CASSLSRDRVYEQYF
size: -
D: TRBD1
J: TRBJ2-7
V: TRBV7-2

DNA: TGTGCCAGCAGTTCTCCGTACCCTCGGGACAGGGGATTCTTCTCCTACAATGAGCAGTTCTTC
CDR3: CASSSPYPRDRGFFSYNEQFF
size: -
D: TRBD1
J: TRBJ2-1
V: TRBV28

DNA: TGTGCCAGCAGTGAAATGGGACAGCTCCTTATCTTAAATCAGCCCCAGCATTTT
CDR3: CASSEMGQLLILNQPQHF
size: -
D: TRBD1
J: TRBJ1-5
V: TRBV6-1

DNA: TGTGCCAGCAGCTCACAGGGGATGAACACTGAAGCTTTCTTT
CDR3: CASSSQGMNTEAFF
size: -
D: TRBD1
J: TRBJ1-1
V: TRBV7-3

DNA: TGTGCCAGCAGTTACTCCCAGGGTAACTACAATGAGCAGTTCTTC
CDR3: CASSYSQGNYNEQFF
size: -
D: -
J: TRBJ2-1
V: TRBV6-6

DNA: TGTGCCAGCAGCCAAAGCGAGGCGCCTGAAAAACTGTTTTTT
CDR3: CASSQSEAPEKLFF
size: -
D: -
J: TRBJ1-4
V: TRBV4-2

DNA: TGTGCCAGTAGTATAGATCGCATCCTGCCAGTTCGACAGGGGCCCTATGGCTACACCTTC
CDR3: CASSIDRILPVRQGPYGYTF
size: -
D: TRBD1
J: TRBJ1-2
V: TRBV19

DNA: TGTGCCAGCAGTTTCACCGACAGGGGGGACTACGAGCAGTACTTC
CDR3: CASSFTDRGDYEQYF
size: -
D: TRBD1
J: TRBJ2-7
V: TRBV28

DNA: TGTGCCAGCAGTAAGGGACTAGCGTCGGCTAGCACAGATACGCAGTATTTT
CDR3: CASSKGLASASTDTQYF
size: -
D: TRBD2
J: TRBJ2-3
V: TRBV2

DNA: TGTGCCAGCAGCTTGGCCTTCACGGGACTCTCCTACAATGAGCAGTTCTTC
CDR3: CASSLAFTGLSYNEQFF
size: few
D: -
J: TRBJ2-1
V: TRBV5-4

DNA: TGTGCCAGTAGTATCGGGCAGGGGGCGGGCGAGCAGTACTTC
CDR3: CASSIGQGAGEQYF
size: -
D: TRBD1
J: TRBJ2-7
V: TRBV19

DNA: TGTGCCAGTAGTAATGAGGCGTCGAACACTGAAGCTTTCTTT
CDR3: CASSNEASNTEAFF
size: -
D: -
J: TRBJ1-1
V: TRBV19

DNA: TGTGCCATCCTGCCCCGGGATACTAGCACAGATACGCAGTATTTT
CDR3: CAILPRDTSTDTQYF
size: -
D: -
J: TRBJ2-3
V: TRBV6-1

DNA: TGTGCCAGCAGTGGAATAATAACAGGGAAGGCCGACCATGAAGCTTTCTTT
CDR3: CASSGIITGKADHEAFF
size: -
D: -
J: TRBJ1-1
V: TRBV27

DNA: TGTGCCAGCAGTCAGGGGACAGTAGAAGGCAATCAGCCCCAGCATTTT
CDR3: CASSQGTVEGNQPQHF
size: -
D: TRBD1
J: TRBJ1-5
V: TRBV28

DNA: TGTGCCAGCAGCTTAGAGAGGGTTTCGAACACTGAAGCTTTCTTT
CDR3: CASSLERVSNTEAFF
size: -
D: -
J: TRBJ1-1
V: TRBV7-9

DNA: TGTGCCAGCAGCTTAGACCAGGGTTCCGGGCAGCCCCAGCATTTT
CDR3: CASSLDQGSGQPQHF
size: -
D: -
J: TRBJ1-5
V: TRBV11-2

DNA: TGTGCCAGCAGTGACAGATACGACAGGGGGTTGGTAGATACGCAGTATTTT
CDR3: CASSDRYDRGLVDTQYF
size: -
D: TRBD1
J: TRBJ2-3
V: TRBV25-1

DNA: TGCGCCAGCAGCCAAGAAAAACTAGCGGGAGAGACCTACGAGCAGTACTTC
CDR3: CASSQEKLAGETYEQYF
size: -
D: TRBD2
J: TRBJ2-7
V: TRBV4-1

DNA: TGTGCCAGCAGTGGACAGCCTTATAGCAATCAGCCCCAGCATTTT
CDR3: CASSGQPYSNQPQHF
size: -
D: -
J: TRBJ1-5
V: TRBV2

DNA: TGTGCCAGCAGTGAAACCGGGACAGGGTCTAGGGGGCCCCAGCATTTT
CDR3: CASSETGTGSRGPQHF
size: -
D: TRBD1
J: TRBJ1-5
V: TRBV6-1

DNA: TGCGCCAGCAGCCAAGAATGGTTGGCTAGCGGGAGTACCGGGGAGCTGTTTTTT
CDR3: CASSQEWLASGSTGELFF
size: -
D: TRBD2
J: TRBJ2-2
V: TRBV4-1

DNA: TGTGCCAGCAGGATAGCAGACCTAGCCAAAAACATTCAGTACTTC
CDR3: CASRIADLAKNIQYF
size: -
D: -
J: TRBJ2-4
V: TRBV2

DNA: TGTGCCAGCAGCGTAGGATCAGGGGGCAGTACTAACTATGGCTACACCTTC
CDR3: CASSVGSGGSTNYGYTF
size: -
D: TRBD1
J: TRBJ1-2
V: TRBV9

DNA: TGCGCCAGCAGCTTGGCGGACAGTATCAATGAAAAACTGTTTTTT
CDR3: CASSLADSINEKLFF
size: -
D: -
J: TRBJ1-4
V: TRBV5-1

DNA: TGTGCCAGCAGTTTAATGGGGGGTTACGAGCAGTACTTC
CDR3: CASSLMGGYEQYF
size: -
D: -
J: TRBJ2-7
V: TRBV28

DNA: TGTGCCAGCAGCTTGACAGGGTACGAGCAGTACTTC
CDR3: CASSLTGYEQYF
size: once
D: TRBD1
J: TRBJ2-7
V: TRBV11-2

DNA: TGTGCCAGCAAGCGGGAGCGGGCAGATACGCAGTATTTT
CDR3: CASKRERADTQYF
size: -
D: TRBD2
J: TRBJ2-3
V: TRBV2

DNA: TGTGCCAGCAGTTACAAGGGACAGGGGCACTATGGCTACACCTTC
CDR3: CASSYKGQGHYGYTF
size: -
D: TRBD1
J: TRBJ1-2
V: TRBV6-5

DNA: TGTGCCATCAGTACCGATTCAGGGGGGTACACCATATATTTT
CDR3: CAISTDSGGYTIYF
size: -
D: TRBD1
J: TRBJ1-3
V: TRBV10-3

DNA: TGTGCCAGCGCCCCCCGGACAGGAGATAATTCACCCCTCCACTTT
CDR3: CASAPRTGDNSPLHF
size: -
D: TRBD1
J: TRBJ1-6
V: TRBV25-1

DNA: TGTGCCAGCAGCATCGCTAGCGGGGGGTACGAGCAGTACTTC
CDR3: CASSIASGGYEQYF
size: -
D: TRBD2
J: TRBJ2-7
V: TRBV13

DNA: TGTGCCAGCAGCTTGCAGGGTCCCTATGGCTACACCTTC
CDR3: CASSLQGPYGYTF
size: -
D: -
J: TRBJ1-2
V: TRBV5-4

DNA: TGTGCCATCAGTGAGCCCGGGACAGAGAACTACGAGCAGTACTTC
CDR3: CAISEPGTENYEQYF
size: -
D: TRBD1
J: TRBJ2-7
V: TRBV10-3

DNA: TGTGCCAGCAGTACCCTAGGGGTCTCTGGAAACACCATATATTTT
CDR3: CASSTLGVSGNTIYF
size: -
D: -
J: TRBJ1-3
V: TRBV9

DNA: TGTGCCAGCAGTTGGCTATCTTCGGGCGAGCAGTACTTC
CDR3: CASSWLSSGEQYF
size: few
D: -
J: TRBJ2-7
V: TRBV27

DNA: TGTGCCAGCAGTAGGGGCGGGACCTATGGCCTGCAGACCCAGTACTTC
CDR3: CASSRGGTYGLQTQYF
size: -
D: -
J: TRBJ2-5
V: TRBV11-2

DNA: TGTGCCAGCAGCTTAGATGGGCGGGGCACCGGGGAGCTGTTTTTT
CDR3: CASSLDGRGTGELFF
size: -
D: -
J: TRBJ2-2
V: TRBV11-3

DNA: TGTGCCGGTAACAAGGGGGGGGGAATGAACACTGAAGCTTTCTTT
CDR3: CAGNKGGGMNTEAFF
size: -
D: -
J: TRBJ1-1
V: TRBV28

DNA: TGTGCCCACCCACGGGTTAAGGACACTGAAGCTTTCTTT
CDR3: CAHPRVKDTEAFF
size: -
D: -
J: TRBJ1-1
V: TRBV28

DNA: TGCGCCAGCAGCTTAACAGGGGGCGCGGAAGGTCAGCCCCAGCATTTT
CDR3: CASSLTGGAEGQPQHF
size: -
D: TRBD1
J: TRBJ1-5
V: TRBV10-2

DNA: TGCGCCAGCAGCTTGGATAGCGGAACCTACAATGAGCAGTTCTTC
CDR3: CASSLDSGTYNEQFF
size: -
D: -
J: TRBJ2-1
V: TRBV5-1

DNA: TGCGCCAGCAGCGAAGACAACTCTGGAAACACCATATATTTT
CDR3: CASSEDNSGNTIYF
size: once
D: -
J: TRBJ1-3
V: TRBV5-1

DNA: TGTGCCAGCAGCTCAAAGACAGGAAACCGGGAGCTGTTTTTT
CDR3: CASSSKTGNRELFF
size: -
D: -
J: TRBJ2-2
V: TRBV7-2

DNA: TGTGCCAGCAGTTTATTTTCTAGCGGGAGAGGGGATACGCAGTATTTT
CDR3: CASSLFSSGRGDTQYF
size: -
D: TRBD2
J: TRBJ2-3
V: TRBV27